This is a list of T cell receptor beta chains from one sample in a study of cytomegalovirus exposure and HLA in healthy donors. Sequenced by immunoSEQ multiplex PCR; TCRdb stores in-frame clones only, minus some. The table shows around 99,000 clones, with 70% to 80% occurring only once. Sample: PBMCs. These receptor sequences come from a man aged 18 to 29 in good health and CMV-seronegative. CDR3s include the opening cysteine and the closing phenylalanine or tryptophan. The order of the fields is D gene, V gene, CDR3 protein. A D gene is named only where the DNA matches it firmly.

>-|TRBV5-1
CASSPAARAPNEQFF
>-|TRBV6-6
CASSYSSGGHTF
>-|TRBV5-4
CASSPGGAYNSPLHF
>-|TRBV2
CASSGYLRKGLSTDTQYF
>TRBD2|TRBV6-6
CASSYGRGVAGELFF
>-|TRBV6-5
CASQVGPIPYEQYF
>-|TRBV25-1
CASSVLNSTEKLFF
>TRBD2|TRBV13
CASSFAGLAGPAVDTQYF
>TRBD2|TRBV29-1
CSVTPGGGTNTGELFF
>TRBD1|TRBV15
CATSRDWDRGSEQYF
>TRBD1|TRBV14
CASSHNRGGSYNEQFF
>-|TRBV28
CASSGQPGRDTQYF
>-|TRBV6-1
CASKVGVGQPQHF
>-|TRBV2
CASRPVHREETQYF
>-|TRBV5-1
CASTSTTPNYGYTF
>-|TRBV5-1
CASSSSAGGNYGYPF
>TRBD1|TRBV7-9
CASAQGMDSPLHF
>TRBD2|TRBV5-4
CASSLVLARNTGELFF
>TRBD1|TRBV15
CATSPQTGDYGYTF
>-|TRBV7-2
CASSLDPQGTYGYTF
>-|TRBV5-8
CASSFLDLNQPQHF
>-|TRBV2
CASRFGQLNQPQHF
>-|TRBV5-1
CASSLAWGKETQYF
>-|TRBV5-1
CASSLDPGDHTEAFF
>-|TRBV11-2
CASSQDRGSALHF
>TRBD1|TRBV19
CASSGRPTGNQPQHF
>TRBD1|TRBV5-1
CASRWDSGGYTF
>-|TRBV18
CASSPGTAWGNTIYF
>-|TRBV6-6
CASSLDIQPQHF
>-|TRBV5-4
CASSPDRGGTEAFF
>TRBD1|TRBV6-4
CASSGQGAHNEQFF
>TRBD1|TRBV5-4
CASSSAGGSKTEAFF
>TRBD1|TRBV7-9
CASSTSGGAMYEQYF
>-|TRBV6-6
CASSYGQLNYGYTF
>-|TRBV5-6
CASKSGGDRGNTIYF
>-|TRBV6-1
CARRQNQPQHF
>-|TRBV28
CASSGRFSGNTIYF
>-|TRBV19
CASSMGAFDEQYF
>-|TRBV6-4
CASSPEHRTLAEAFF
>-|TRBV10-3
CAISTEGRAQHF
>-|TRBV11-3
CASSLDWEYVARQPQHF
>-|TRBV21-1
CASGSPGQRETQYF
>-|TRBV27
CASSFEGRQETQYF
>TRBD1|TRBV7-8
CASSTGTGVLIGYTF
>-|TRBV19
CASKEGGGIQYF
>-|TRBV4-3
CASSQDSVSSYEQYF
>TRBD1|TRBV5-6
CASSFPGQGAADTQYF
>-|TRBV6-5
CASKGVGEKLFF
>-|TRBV5-6
CASSLPGDLHQHF
>-|TRBV9
CASEAGTPNTGELFF
>-|TRBV2
CATRSYGYTF
>-|TRBV19
CASSPPVVGWQFF
>-|TRBV6-6
CASSYSRSNTEAFF
>TRBD2|TRBV4-3
CASSQEFSGDEQFF
>-|TRBV6-4
CASSDTPQALDGYTF
>-|TRBV4-3
CASTHTGGFSRNTEAFF
>-|TRBV28
CASSPFASRGYF
>-|TRBV28
CASSGQYNEQFF